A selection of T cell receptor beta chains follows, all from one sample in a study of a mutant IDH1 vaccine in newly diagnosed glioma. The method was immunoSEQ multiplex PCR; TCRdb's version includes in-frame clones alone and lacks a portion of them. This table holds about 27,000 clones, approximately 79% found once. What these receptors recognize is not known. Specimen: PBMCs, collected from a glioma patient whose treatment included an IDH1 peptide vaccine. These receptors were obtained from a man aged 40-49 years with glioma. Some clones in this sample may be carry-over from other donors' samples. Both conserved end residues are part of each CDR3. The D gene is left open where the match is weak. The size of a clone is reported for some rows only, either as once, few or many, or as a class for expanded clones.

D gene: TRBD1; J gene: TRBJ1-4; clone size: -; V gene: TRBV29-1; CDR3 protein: CSVELGQGREKLFF; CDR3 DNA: TGCAGCGTTGAGTTGGGACAGGGGAGGGAAAAACTGTTTTTT
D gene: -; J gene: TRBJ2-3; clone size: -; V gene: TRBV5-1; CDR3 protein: CASSLGPLSTDTQYF; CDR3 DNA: TGCGCCAGCAGCTTGGGGCCCTTGAGCACAGATACGCAGTATTTT
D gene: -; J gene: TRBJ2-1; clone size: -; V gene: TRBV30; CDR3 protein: CAWSLTGNEQFF; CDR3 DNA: TGTGCCTGGAGTTTGACTGGTAATGAGCAGTTCTTC
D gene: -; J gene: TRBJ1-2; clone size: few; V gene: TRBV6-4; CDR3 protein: CASSVLPRGYGYTF; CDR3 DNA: TGTGCCAGCAGTGTCCTCCCAAGGGGCTATGGCTACACCTTC
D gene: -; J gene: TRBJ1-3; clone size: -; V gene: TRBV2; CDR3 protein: CASIGRGFSGNTIYF; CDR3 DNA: TGTGCCAGCATCGGGAGAGGTTTCTCTGGAAACACCATATATTTT
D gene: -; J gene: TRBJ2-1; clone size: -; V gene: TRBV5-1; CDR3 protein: CASSSDPGNEQFF; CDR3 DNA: TGCGCCAGCAGCTCGGATCCAGGGAATGAGCAGTTCTTC
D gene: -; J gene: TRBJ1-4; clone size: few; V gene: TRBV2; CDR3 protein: CASMRGAMANEKLFF; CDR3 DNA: TGTGCCAGCATGCGGGGGGCGATGGCTAATGAAAAACTGTTTTTT
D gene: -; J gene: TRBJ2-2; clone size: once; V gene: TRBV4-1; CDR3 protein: CASSQPEWQGYGELFF; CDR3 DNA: TGCGCCAGCAGCCAACCCGAGTGGCAGGGATACGGGGAGCTGTTTTTT
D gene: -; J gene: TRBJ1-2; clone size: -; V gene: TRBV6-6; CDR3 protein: CANIGGREAHYGYTF; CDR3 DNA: TGTGCCAACATTGGTGGCAGGGAGGCGCACTATGGCTACACCTTC
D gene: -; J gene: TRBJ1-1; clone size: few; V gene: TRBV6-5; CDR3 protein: CASSYSTGEAFF; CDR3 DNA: TGTGCCAGCAGTTACTCGACGGGTGAAGCTTTCTTT
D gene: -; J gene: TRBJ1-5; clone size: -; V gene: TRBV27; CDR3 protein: CASSRVVVGPNQPQHF; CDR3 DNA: TGTGCCAGCAGTCGGGTGGTGGTGGGACCCAATCAGCCCCAGCATTTT
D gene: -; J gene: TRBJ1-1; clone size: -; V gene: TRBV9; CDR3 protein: CASSVGQSEAFF; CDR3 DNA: TGTGCCAGCAGCGTAGGACAGAGTGAAGCTTTCTTT
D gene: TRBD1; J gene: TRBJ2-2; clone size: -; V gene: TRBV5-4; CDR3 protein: CARSLNPGQGEYTGESFF; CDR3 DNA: TGTGCCAGAAGCCTTAACCCGGGGCAGGGGGAGTACACCGGGGAGTCGTTTTTT
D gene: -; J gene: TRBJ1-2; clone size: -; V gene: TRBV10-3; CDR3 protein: CAISWDTERYGYTF; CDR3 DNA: TGTGCCATCAGTTGGGACACTGAGCGCTATGGCTACACCTTC
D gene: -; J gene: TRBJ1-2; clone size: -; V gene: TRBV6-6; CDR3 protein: CASSYSGDTSNYGYTF; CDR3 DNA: TGTGCCAGCAGTTACTCAGGAGACACCTCTAACTATGGCTACACCTTC
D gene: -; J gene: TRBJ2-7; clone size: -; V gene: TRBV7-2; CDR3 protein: CASSSPHAGSYEQYF; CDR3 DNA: TGTGCCAGCAGCTCCCCCCACGCCGGGTCCTACGAGCAGTACTTC
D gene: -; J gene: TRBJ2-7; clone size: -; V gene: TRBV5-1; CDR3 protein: CASSLGSGYEQYF; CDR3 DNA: TGCGCCAGCAGCTTGGGATCAGGCTACGAGCAGTACTTC
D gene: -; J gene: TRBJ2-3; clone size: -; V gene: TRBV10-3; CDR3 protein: CAISEASPDTQYF; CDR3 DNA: TGTGCCATCAGTGAAGCTAGCCCAGATACGCAGTATTTT
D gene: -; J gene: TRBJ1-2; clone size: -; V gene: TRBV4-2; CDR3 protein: CASSQAHDWWSYTF; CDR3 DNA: TGTGCCAGCAGCCAAGCGCATGATTGGTGGAGCTACACCTTC
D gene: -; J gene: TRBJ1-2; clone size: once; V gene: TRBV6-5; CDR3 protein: CASSSLTGFNYGYTF; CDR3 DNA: TGTGCCAGCAGTTCCCTTACAGGGTTCAACTATGGCTACACCTTC
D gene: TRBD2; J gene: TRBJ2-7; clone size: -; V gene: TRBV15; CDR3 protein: CATSRATSGLYEQYF; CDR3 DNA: TGTGCCACCAGCAGAGCTACTAGCGGGCTCTACGAGCAGTACTTC
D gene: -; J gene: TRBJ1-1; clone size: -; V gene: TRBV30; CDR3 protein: CAWSGTVNTEAFF; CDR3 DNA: TGTGCCTGGAGTGGGACAGTGAACACTGAAGCTTTCTTT
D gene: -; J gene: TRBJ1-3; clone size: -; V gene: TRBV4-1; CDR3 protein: CASSHSQGYSGNTIYF; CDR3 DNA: TGCGCCAGCAGCCACAGTCAGGGATACTCTGGAAACACCATATATTTT
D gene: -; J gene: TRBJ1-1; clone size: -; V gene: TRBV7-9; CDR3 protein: CASSQIPRVNTEAFF; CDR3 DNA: TGTGCCAGCAGCCAAATCCCCAGAGTGAACACTGAAGCTTTCTTT
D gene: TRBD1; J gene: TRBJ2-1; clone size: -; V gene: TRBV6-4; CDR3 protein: CASSDSGTGGRNEQFF; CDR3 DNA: TGTGCCAGCAGTGACTCCGGGACAGGGGGGAGAAATGAGCAGTTCTTC
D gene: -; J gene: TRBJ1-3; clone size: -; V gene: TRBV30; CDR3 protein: CAWSMTVNTIYF; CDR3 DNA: TGTGCCTGGAGTATGACAGTAAACACCATATATTTT
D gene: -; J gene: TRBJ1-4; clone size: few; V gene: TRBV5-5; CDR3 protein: CASSLAGVLRGSNEKLFF; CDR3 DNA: TGTGCCAGCAGCTTGGCCGGGGTTCTTCGTGGTTCTAATGAAAAACTGTTTTTT
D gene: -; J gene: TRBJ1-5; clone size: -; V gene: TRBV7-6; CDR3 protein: CASSLVGGSGEPQHF; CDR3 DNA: TGTGCCAGCAGCTTAGTGGGAGGGTCGGGGGAGCCCCAGCATTTT
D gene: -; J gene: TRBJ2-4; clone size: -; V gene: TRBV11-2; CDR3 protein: CASSLSHEDIQYF; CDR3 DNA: TGTGCCAGCAGCCTGTCACATGAGGACATTCAGTACTTC
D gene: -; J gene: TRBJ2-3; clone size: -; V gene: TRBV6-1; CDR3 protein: CASSEAPGGGADTQYF; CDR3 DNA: TGTGCCAGCAGTGAAGCGCCTGGGGGCGGGGCAGATACGCAGTATTTT
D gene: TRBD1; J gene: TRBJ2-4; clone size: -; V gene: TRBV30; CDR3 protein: CAWSVNRGLRNIQYF; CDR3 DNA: TGTGCCTGGAGTGTAAACAGGGGGTTGAGAAACATTCAGTACTTC
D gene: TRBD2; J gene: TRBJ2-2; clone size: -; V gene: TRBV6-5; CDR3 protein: CASSRGDGYTGELFF; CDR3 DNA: TGTGCCAGCAGCCGGGGGGACGGATACACCGGGGAGCTGTTTTTT
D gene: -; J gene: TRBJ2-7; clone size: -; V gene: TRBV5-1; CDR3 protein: CASSLSYSAGRNEQYF; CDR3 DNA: TGCGCCAGCAGCTTGTCGTATTCCGCAGGGAGAAACGAGCAGTACTTC
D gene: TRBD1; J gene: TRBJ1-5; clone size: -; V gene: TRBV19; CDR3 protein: CASSFRDRGYQPQHF; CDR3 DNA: TGTGCCAGTAGTTTCAGGGACAGGGGATATCAGCCCCAGCATTTT
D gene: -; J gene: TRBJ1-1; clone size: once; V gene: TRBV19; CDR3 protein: CASNLQGLNTEAFF; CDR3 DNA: TGTGCCAGTAATCTACAGGGCCTGAACACTGAAGCTTTCTTT
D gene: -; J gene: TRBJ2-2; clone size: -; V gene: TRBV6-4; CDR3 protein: CASSEHSLTGELFF; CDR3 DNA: TGTGCCAGCAGTGAGCATTCGCTGACCGGGGAGCTGTTTTTT
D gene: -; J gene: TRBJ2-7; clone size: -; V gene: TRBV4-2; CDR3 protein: CASSQDSAGLNEQYF; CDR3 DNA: TGTGCCAGCAGCCAAGATTCGGCAGGGCTAAACGAGCAGTACTTC
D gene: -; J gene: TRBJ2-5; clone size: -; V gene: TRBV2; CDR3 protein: CASARDFQETQYF; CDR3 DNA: TGTGCCAGCGCCAGGGACTTCCAAGAGACCCAGTACTTC
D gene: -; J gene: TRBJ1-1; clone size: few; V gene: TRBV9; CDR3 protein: CASSVAAYTGFKTEAFF; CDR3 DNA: TGTGCCAGCAGCGTAGCTGCTTATACGGGTTTCAAGACTGAAGCTTTCTTT
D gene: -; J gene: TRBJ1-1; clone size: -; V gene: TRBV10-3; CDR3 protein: CAISELGISNTEAFF; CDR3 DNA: TGTGCCATCAGTGAGTTGGGTATTTCGAACACTGAAGCTTTCTTT
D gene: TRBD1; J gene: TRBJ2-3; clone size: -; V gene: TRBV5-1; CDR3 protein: CASSLVGGSSTDTQYF; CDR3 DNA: TGCGCCAGCAGCTTGGTAGGGGGCTCTAGCACAGATACGCAGTATTTT
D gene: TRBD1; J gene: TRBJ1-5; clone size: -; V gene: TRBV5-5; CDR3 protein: CASSLSLDRVQPQHF; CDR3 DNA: TGTGCCAGCAGCTTGTCCCTGGACAGGGTGCAGCCCCAGCATTTT
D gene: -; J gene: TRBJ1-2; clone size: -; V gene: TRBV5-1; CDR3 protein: CASSPGSLGYTF; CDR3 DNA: TGCGCCAGCAGCCCGGGATCACTCGGCTACACCTTC
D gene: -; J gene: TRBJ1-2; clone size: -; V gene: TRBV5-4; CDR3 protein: CASSLIRNYGYTF; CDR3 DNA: TGTGCCAGCAGCTTAATCAGGAACTATGGCTACACCTTC
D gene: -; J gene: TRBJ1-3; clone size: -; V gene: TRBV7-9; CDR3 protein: CASSPPRRGSGNTIYF; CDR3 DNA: TGTGCCAGCAGCCCACCCCGCAGGGGCTCGGGAAACACCATATATTTT
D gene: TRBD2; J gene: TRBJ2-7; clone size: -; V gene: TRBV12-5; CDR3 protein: CASGLVLDGGGEQYF; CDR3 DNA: TGTGCTAGTGGTTTGGTACTAGACGGGGGGGGAGAGCAGTACTTC
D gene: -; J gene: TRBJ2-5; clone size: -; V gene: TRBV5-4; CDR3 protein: CASSLDSRETQYF; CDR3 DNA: TGTGCCAGCAGCTTGGACTCCCGAGAGACCCAGTACTTC
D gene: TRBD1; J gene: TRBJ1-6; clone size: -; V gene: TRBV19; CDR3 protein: CASSSPGQGYNSPLHF; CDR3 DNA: TGTGCCAGTAGTTCGCCCGGACAGGGTTATAATTCACCCCTCCACTTT
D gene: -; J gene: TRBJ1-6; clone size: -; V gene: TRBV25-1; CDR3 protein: CASSEWESYNSPLHF; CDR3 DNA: TGTGCCAGCAGTGAATGGGAGTCCTATAATTCACCCCTCCACTTT
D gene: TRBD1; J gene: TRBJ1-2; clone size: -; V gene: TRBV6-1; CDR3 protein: CASRPHRGLDGYTF; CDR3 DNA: TGTGCCAGCAGACCACACAGGGGCCTCGATGGCTACACCTTC
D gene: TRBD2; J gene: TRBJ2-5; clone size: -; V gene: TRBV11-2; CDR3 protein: CASSYTSGGEETQYF; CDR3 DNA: TGTGCCAGCAGCTACACTAGCGGGGGGGAAGAGACCCAGTACTTC
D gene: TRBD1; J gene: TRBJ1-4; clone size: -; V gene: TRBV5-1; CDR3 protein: CASSLKTGGLLNEKLFF; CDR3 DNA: TGCGCCAGCAGCTTAAAGACAGGGGGCCTCCTTAATGAAAAACTGTTTTTT
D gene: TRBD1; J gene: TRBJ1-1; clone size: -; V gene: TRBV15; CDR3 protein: CATTSRTGPERAFF; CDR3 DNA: TGTGCCACCACTTCTAGGACAGGGCCCGAGAGAGCTTTCTTT
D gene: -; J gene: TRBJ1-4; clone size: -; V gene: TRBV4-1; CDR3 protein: CASSQETGTSDSSEKLFF; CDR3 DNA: TGCGCCAGCAGCCAAGAGACCGGGACGTCGGACTCGAGTGAAAAACTGTTTTTT
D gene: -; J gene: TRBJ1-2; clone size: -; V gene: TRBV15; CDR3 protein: CATSRDVGGYTF; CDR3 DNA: TGTGCCACCAGCAGAGATGTTGGTGGCTACACCTTC
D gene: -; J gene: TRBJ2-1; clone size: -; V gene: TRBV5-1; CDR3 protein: CASSLGAYGRAGNEQFF; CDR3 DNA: TGCGCCAGCAGCTTGGGGGCCTATGGGAGAGCAGGCAATGAGCAGTTCTTC
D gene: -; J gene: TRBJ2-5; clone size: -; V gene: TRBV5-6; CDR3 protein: CASSAGTTFKTQYF; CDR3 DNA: TGTGCCAGCAGCGCCGGGACAACGTTTAAGACCCAGTACTTC
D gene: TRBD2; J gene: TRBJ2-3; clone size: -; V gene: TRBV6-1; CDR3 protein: CASSELAGGPDTQYF; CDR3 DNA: TGTGCCAGCAGTGAACTAGCGGGGGGGCCAGATACGCAGTATTTT
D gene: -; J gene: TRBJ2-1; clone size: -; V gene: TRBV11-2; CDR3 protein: CASSLASYNEQFF; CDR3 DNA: TGTGCCAGCAGCTTAGCCAGTTACAATGAGCAGTTCTTC